This T cell receptor (beta chain) stems from a study of shared clonotypes between healthy human individuals. Study findings and constraints: Generation probability values for non-shared clonotypes were lower than those for clonotypes shared by all four donors.

Within Nashville, Tennessee resided all donors, each a Caucasian adult. Note on this clone: Its antigen is not identified.

CDR3 length equals 16 residues. The germline gives CDR1 SEHNR, CDR2 FQNEAQ (reference sequence). Trimming took off 5 bases at V and 5 bases at J, with 18 bases between the two ends. The assay was immunoSEQ multiplex PCR, and TCRdb's table has in-frame clones only and misses some. The sample has approximately 2,000,000 clones; 80% to 95% are singletons. Sequenced input: naive CD4+ T cells from PBMCs. Subset indicated: CD45RA+ positively selected. The chain is built from TRBV7-9 and TRBJ2-2; possible D gene TRBD1, 5 bases. This receptor was identified in a man between 18 and 29 years old in good health. Some clones in this sample may be carry-over from other donors' samples. This CDR3 is CASSPPGQGRTGELFF. The CDR3 region has the DNA TGTGCCAGCAGCCCCCCCGGGCAGGGTCGGACCGGGGAGCTGTTTTTT.